The clone carrying this T cell receptor (beta chain) was recorded only once. Sequencing used immunoSEQ multiplex PCR; TCRdb keeps in-frame clones, though not all of them. The table lists about 400,000 clones, around 89% of them singletons. CDR1 is MNHEY and CDR2 is SMNVEV in the germline V gene (reference sequence). V was pared by 1 base and J by 4 bases, with 11 bases between. The CDR3 is 16 amino acids. These data come from a study of blood T cell repertoires in COVID-19. Looking at the study overall: PBMCs, B-cell-depleted T cells, or T cells were the source of the cDNA or gDNA that made up the material.

The material sequenced was peripheral blood. This receptor was obtained from a man aged 35 to 55 with acute or convalescent COVID-19. The chain joins TRBV27 to TRBJ2-6, with no clear D. The CDR3 loop reads CASSLLLSAGANVLTF. The CDR3 DNA reads as TGTGCCAGCAGTTTATTGTTAAGCGCCGGGGCCAACGTCCTGACTTTC. Filled out from reference TRBV27 and TRBJ2-6, the complete variable domain reads EAQVTQNPRYLITVTGKKLTVTCSQNMNHEYMSWYRQDPGLGLRQIYYSMNVEVTDKGDVPEGYKVSRKEKRNFPLILESPSPNQTSLYFCASSLLLSAGANVLTFGAGSRLTVL.